The clone carrying this T cell receptor beta chain was detected ten times or more. Antigen unknown. The sample belongs to a study of breast tumors, draining lymph nodes, adjacent tissues. Study results and limitations: Compared with lymph nodes, tumors were less diverse; compared with nontumor tissue, more. Tumor and nontumor repertoires were significantly more similar in luminal-like than in basal-like breast cancer. That most tumor T cells come from lymph nodes remained unproven.

Trimming cost V 2 bases and J 7 bases, with 12 bases left between them. The CDR3 is made up of 13 amino acids. Germline V gives CDR1 KGHSH, CDR2 LQKENI. Breast cancer patients provided tissue from their axillary draining lymph nodes. MiXCR, run by TCRdb on the multiplex PCR reads, gives a single entry per CDR3 protein. This sample has about 230,000 distinct CDR3 sequences, with less than 40% found just once. The chain links TRBV18 to TRBJ2-7, with D possibly matching TRBD2 (6 bases). The receptor comes from a female donor with breast cancer. Some clones in this sample may be carry-over from other donors' samples. Sequenced: axillary lymph node tissue. The DNA for the CDR3 is TGTGCCAGCTCACCAGGGAGGACTCGAGAGCAGTACTTC. Encoded protein: CASSPGRTREQYF.